The 5 T cell receptor beta chains below come from one sample, sequenced in a study of shared clonotypes between healthy human individuals. Sequenced by immunoSEQ multiplex PCR; TCRdb stores in-frame clones only, minus some. The repertoire has around 1.9 million clones, 93% of them found once; the top ten carry around 1.8%. It was CD45RO-negative cells, positively selected for CCR7, that made up naive CD8 cells, with terminally differentiated effector memory CD45RA+ cells excluded. Material: naive CD8+ T cells from PBMCs. These receptors were taken from a man aged 18 to 30 in good health. Some clones in this sample may be carry-over from other donors' samples.

V and J are TRBV11-2 and TRBJ2-1; D perhaps matches TRBD2 (6 bases). In germline, CDR1 is SGHAT, CDR2 FQNNGV. The CDR3 contains 17 residues. Trimming left V 3 bases short and J 3 bases short, with 18 bases between. The CDR3 reads CASSFQAGTAGYNEQFF. The CDR3 nucleotides read TGTGCCAGCAGCTTCCAGGCAGGGACTGCAGGCTACAATGAGCAGTTCTTC.

About this clone: Additional DNA sequences in this sample encode the identical CDR3. The chain carries TRBV5-4 and TRBJ2-7; D not certain. The CDR3 runs 11 residues. The germline gives CDR1 SGHNT, CDR2 YYREEE (reference sequence). V was clipped by 2 bases and J by 7 bases, with 7 bases between them. CDR3 loop: CASSLMGEQYF. In DNA form, the CDR3 reads TGTGCCAGCAGCTTAATGGGAGAGCAGTACTTC. Full variable domain (rest looked up from reference TRBV5-4 and TRBJ2-7): ETGVTQSPTHLIKTRGQQVTLRCSSQSGHNTVSWYQQALGQGPQFIFQYYREEENGRGNFPPRFSGLQFPNYSSELNVNALELDDSALYLCASSLMGEQYFGPGTRLTVT.

This chain links TRBV4-2 with TRBJ1-1; D ambiguous. Between the trimmed V and J ends, which lost 4 bases and 0 bases, there was a span of 15 bases. Germline V gene data show CDR1 as LGHNA and CDR2 as YNFKEQ. The CDR3 length is 16 residues. This CDR3 is CASSRSGIYMNTEAFF. CDR3 nucleotide sequence: TGTGCCAGCAGCCGTTCAGGAATTTACATGAACACTGAAGCTTTCTTT.

Comment on this clone: In the same sample, other DNA sequences code for this CDR3. The chain joins TRBV7-2 to TRBJ1-3; a weak D match, TRBD1 (5 bases). The V end was cut by 4 bases, the J end by 2 bases, with 9 bases between. Germline assignment: CDR1 SGHTA and CDR2 FQGNSA. CDR3 length: 14 residues. This chain's CDR3 is CASSSRGAGNTIYF. In DNA form, the CDR3 reads TGTGCCAGCAGCTCCCGGGGGGCTGGAAACACCATATATTTT.

The chain carries TRBV9 and TRBJ1-1; tentative D call: TRBD1 (5 bases). The CDR3 sequence is 14 residues long. Germline CDR1 reads SGDLS; CDR2 reads YYNGEE. Trimming took 0 bases from V and 3 from J, leaving 9 bases between them. The CDR3 DNA is TGTGCCAGCAGCGTAGCGGCAGGGTACACTGAAGCTTTCTTT. It translates to CASSVAAGYTEAFF.